The 2 T cell receptor beta chains presented below share a single source sample, sequenced in a study of blood T cell repertoires in COVID-19. Here immunoSEQ multiplex PCR was the method, and the copy in TCRdb shows in-frame clones only, minus some. The data contain under 100,000 clones, around 87% of them singletons. Sequencing was done on a sample of peripheral blood. These receptors were taken from a human donor in a cohort sampled during active COVID-19.

The genes are TRBV3-1 (or the pseudogene TRBV3-2) and TRBJ1-1, with no clear D. Trimming left V 8 bases short and J 7 bases short, with 14 bases between. The CDR3 consists of 12 residues. CDR1 and CDR2 (germline): LGHDT, YNNKEL (reference sequence). CDR3 in DNA: TGTGCCAGCGAGTCGAGGCGCGGTGAAGCTTTCTTT. Translating gives CASESRRGEAFF.

This rearrangement joins TRBV6-1 to TRBJ2-7; perhaps TRBD1 as D (5 bases). The V gene's germline CDR1 is MNHNS and CDR2 SASEGT. V was shortened by 5 bases and J by 1 base, with 9 bases between the two germline ends. The CDR3 sequence is 13 residues long. The CDR3 reads CASSQTASYEQYF. CDR3 DNA sequence: TGTGCCAGCAGTCAGACAGCTTCCTACGAGCAGTACTTC.